Here is one TCR beta chain with its context. The data belong to a study of blood T cells in healthy people across ages. CDR3 length: 14 amino acids. Germline V CDR1 and CDR2: SGHTA, FQGNSA. Trimming stripped 1 base from V and 5 bases from J, with 11 bases between. Primers used in a second PCR of about 7 to 11 cycles were a sample-barcoded 5' primer and a J-beta primer mix. No fewer than 3 million CDR3-containing paired-end reads came from each sample. TCRdb reprocessed the 5' RACE reads via MiXCR and lists one record per CDR3 protein. This sample has 720,000 or so distinct CDR3 sequences, with 40% to 45% found just once.

V and J are TRBV7-2 and TRBJ1-2, with D possibly matching TRBD1 (6 bases). The sequenced sample was blood. This TCR derives from an elderly man in good health. The CDR3 coding sequence is TGTGCCAGCAGCTTAGAGGGGGGTTGGTATGGCTACACCTTC. The encoded protein is CASSLEGGWYGYTF.